These T cell receptor beta chains were read from a single sample in a study of shared clonotypes between healthy human individuals. Produced via immunoSEQ multiplex PCR; TCRdb's table is partial and in-frame only. The data hold roughly 2.1 million clones, with 90% to 95% observed a single time. The sequencing sample was made of naive CD8+ T cells from PBMCs. These receptors all come from a man aged 18 to 29 in good health. Some clones in this sample may be carry-over from other donors' samples. Each CDR3 is given with its conserved first and last residue.

v_call: TRBV6-1
j_call: TRBJ2-7
cdr3_aa: CASSDQAGWSYEQYF

v_call: TRBV4-1
j_call: TRBJ2-5
cdr3_aa: CASSQNRPGLAEEETQYF

v_call: TRBV6-6
j_call: TRBJ2-7
cdr3_aa: CASSLDRVTYEQYF

v_call: TRBV9
j_call: TRBJ2-7
cdr3_aa: CASSAGDSLGEQYF

v_call: TRBV9
j_call: TRBJ1-1
cdr3_aa: CASSADRGDTEAFF

v_call: TRBV2
j_call: TRBJ2-1
cdr3_aa: CASSELRYNEQFF

v_call: TRBV5-6
j_call: TRBJ2-2
cdr3_aa: CASSLGGSPAGELFF

v_call: TRBV7-9
j_call: TRBJ1-3
cdr3_aa: CASSLVGISGNTIYF

v_call: TRBV2
j_call: TRBJ2-1
cdr3_aa: CASSFPIRDRVYNEQFF

v_call: TRBV27
j_call: TRBJ2-7
cdr3_aa: CASSSYSGTSGTEPYEQYF

v_call: TRBV29-1
j_call: TRBJ2-2
cdr3_aa: CSAWTGKGTGELFF

v_call: TRBV2
j_call: TRBJ1-2
cdr3_aa: CASSEGQDGYTF

v_call: TRBV21-1
j_call: TRBJ2-7
cdr3_aa: CASLVREGLDEQYF

v_call: TRBV19
j_call: TRBJ1-1
cdr3_aa: CASIRDRGNTEAFF

v_call: TRBV9
j_call: TRBJ2-4
cdr3_aa: CASSGPSGALAKNIQYF

v_call: TRBV28
j_call: TRBJ1-2
cdr3_aa: CASSFLRRTDYGYTF

v_call: TRBV5-1
j_call: TRBJ2-4
cdr3_aa: CASSITGGLGKNIQYF

v_call: TRBV4-1
j_call: TRBJ2-5
cdr3_aa: CASSRGGRKDETQYF

v_call: TRBV27
j_call: TRBJ2-6
cdr3_aa: CASSFIGANVLTF

v_call: TRBV7-2
j_call: TRBJ2-3
cdr3_aa: CASSYYVGGFSTDTQYF

v_call: TRBV6-1
j_call: TRBJ2-1
cdr3_aa: CASLGLSYNEQFF

v_call: TRBV7-8
j_call: TRBJ2-7
cdr3_aa: CASSITGTPYEQYF

v_call: TRBV18
j_call: TRBJ1-5
cdr3_aa: CASSPPKHNQPQHF

v_call: TRBV27
j_call: TRBJ2-7
cdr3_aa: CASRPGGPYEQYF

v_call: TRBV11-1
j_call: TRBJ2-1
cdr3_aa: CASSLMSRSYNEQFF

v_call: TRBV7-8
j_call: TRBJ1-5
cdr3_aa: CASSSARQGLITGPQHF

v_call: TRBV19
j_call: TRBJ1-1
cdr3_aa: CASSQPGQGSGTEAFF

v_call: TRBV6-5
j_call: TRBJ1-2
cdr3_aa: CASSYGWRDGYTF

v_call: TRBV27
j_call: TRBJ2-7
cdr3_aa: CASSPATLAGGPYEQYF

v_call: TRBV19
j_call: TRBJ2-5
cdr3_aa: CATSDRGETQYF

v_call: TRBV5-8
j_call: TRBJ2-3
cdr3_aa: CASSFGTGGPTDTQYF

v_call: TRBV28
j_call: TRBJ2-3
cdr3_aa: CASSWGDTQYF

v_call: TRBV28
j_call: TRBJ1-1
cdr3_aa: CASSDTPVNTEAFF

v_call: TRBV30
j_call: TRBJ2-6
cdr3_aa: CAWSPSAGANVLTF

v_call: TRBV18
j_call: TRBJ1-1
cdr3_aa: CASSPRDRVSGTEAFF

v_call: TRBV9
j_call: TRBJ2-5
cdr3_aa: CASSVDTSGIQETQYF

v_call: TRBV29-1
j_call: TRBJ2-7
cdr3_aa: CSVQGGTNSYEQYF

v_call: TRBV11-2
j_call: TRBJ2-1
cdr3_aa: CASSLDRAGRFNQFF

v_call: TRBV14
j_call: TRBJ1-4
cdr3_aa: CASSPGPTTNEKLFF

v_call: TRBV6-1
j_call: TRBJ2-7
cdr3_aa: CASSVGGTGYEQYF

v_call: TRBV21-1
j_call: TRBJ1-1
cdr3_aa: CASSKRVTAGGETEAFF

v_call: TRBV7-3
j_call: TRBJ2-2
cdr3_aa: CASSLVGGELFF

v_call: TRBV6-1
j_call: TRBJ2-7
cdr3_aa: CASSEAELYEQYF

v_call: TRBV5-6
j_call: TRBJ1-2
cdr3_aa: CASSFLRTGGKYGYTF

v_call: TRBV5-1
j_call: TRBJ2-5
cdr3_aa: CASSRLSQETQYF

v_call: TRBV11-3
j_call: TRBJ1-1
cdr3_aa: CASSSGRPRGAKNTEAFF

v_call: TRBV5-1
j_call: TRBJ1-2
cdr3_aa: CASSSPQGTNYGYTF

v_call: TRBV25-1
j_call: TRBJ2-1
cdr3_aa: CASRGDDPYNEQFF

v_call: TRBV27
j_call: TRBJ2-1
cdr3_aa: CASRAGGPYNEQFF

v_call: TRBV5-5
j_call: TRBJ2-7
cdr3_aa: CASSLRGEPLSYEQYF

v_call: TRBV7-2
j_call: TRBJ1-1
cdr3_aa: CASSLDPANTEAFF

v_call: TRBV11-3
j_call: TRBJ2-2
cdr3_aa: CASSSYRENTGELFF

v_call: TRBV7-9
j_call: TRBJ1-1
cdr3_aa: CASSLGPPGAEAFF

v_call: TRBV9
j_call: TRBJ2-1
cdr3_aa: CASSVGSRRATSYNEQFF

v_call: TRBV27
j_call: TRBJ2-3
cdr3_aa: CASRMNRGDTQYF

v_call: TRBV27
j_call: TRBJ2-2
cdr3_aa: CASSHRTGELFF

v_call: TRBV6-1
j_call: TRBJ2-7
cdr3_aa: CASSPTVIYEQYF